The rows below give T cell receptor beta chains drawn from one sample of a study of radiotherapy plus CTLA-4 blockade in lung cancer. TCRdb's table, derived via immunoSEQ multiplex PCR, lists solely in-frame clones and lacks some. The sample records approximately 80,000 clones, around 79% being singletons. The sample consisted of peripheral blood, taken from a patient treated with radiotherapy plus ipilimumab. Source of these receptors: a human donor with non-small cell lung cancer whose response to radiotherapy plus ipilimumab could not be evaluated. Some clones in this sample may be carry-over from other donors' samples. CDR3s include the opening cysteine and the closing phenylalanine or tryptophan. The order of the fields is V gene, CDR3 protein.

v_gene: TRBV7-2; CDR3aa: CASSPQGAKNIQYF
v_gene: TRBV28; CDR3aa: CASSLPRDTETQYF
v_gene: TRBV2; CDR3aa: CASIPGTGVSGANVLTF
v_gene: TRBV5-1; CDR3aa: CASSLAVGGTADTQYF
v_gene: TRBV4-3; CDR3aa: CASSQFTGGHNEQFF
v_gene: TRBV19; CDR3aa: CASTRTGGPNYGYTF
v_gene: TRBV7-2; CDR3aa: CASSLVRDSSYNEQFF
v_gene: TRBV5-1; CDR3aa: CASSPPQGETQYF
v_gene: TRBV15; CDR3aa: CATSRDLLGQGYSPLHF
v_gene: TRBV7-8; CDR3aa: CASSFRGGYGYTF
v_gene: TRBV5-6; CDR3aa: CASSLGGGGTNYGYTF
v_gene: TRBV29-1; CDR3aa: CSVDSGMGWNGYTF
v_gene: TRBV7-9; CDR3aa: CASSPRWGGGLGDEQFF
v_gene: TRBV20-1; CDR3aa: CSASLAAPSF
v_gene: TRBV29-1; CDR3aa: CSVLSGQSTDTQYF
v_gene: TRBV11-2; CDR3aa: CASSFGTGSAYF
v_gene: TRBV5-6; CDR3aa: CASSGIRQTAFF
v_gene: TRBV6-6; CDR3aa: CASTPEGTGEDEKLFF
v_gene: TRBV30; CDR3aa: CAWSVLGQGAGELFF
v_gene: TRBV5-1; CDR3aa: CASSLSGQAAWGEQFF
v_gene: TRBV5-4; CDR3aa: CASAPRGQGFDNEQFF
v_gene: TRBV4-1; CDR3aa: CASSQERGTEAFF
v_gene: TRBV28; CDR3aa: CASSLPGRGEWYGYTF
v_gene: TRBV6-5; CDR3aa: CASSVGIYGYTF
v_gene: TRBV10-3; CDR3aa: CATRLSGGSTDTQYF
v_gene: TRBV15; CDR3aa: CATSPRAGAGELFF
v_gene: TRBV28; CDR3aa: CASGGSYNEQFF
v_gene: TRBV7-8; CDR3aa: CASSLGEGVATIYF
v_gene: TRBV6-1; CDR3aa: CASSPRPDSNQPQHF
v_gene: TRBV6-5; CDR3aa: CASSRREQYF
v_gene: TRBV9; CDR3aa: CASSELPGLGGEQYF
v_gene: TRBV28; CDR3aa: CASRQSGQGYTEAFF
v_gene: TRBV9; CDR3aa: CASSVAGAGGTGELFF
v_gene: TRBV5-1; CDR3aa: CASSLSLGQETQYF
v_gene: TRBV19; CDR3aa: CASSPATATNSPLHF
v_gene: TRBV6-6; CDR3aa: CATNGGGRNGYTF
v_gene: TRBV6-1; CDR3aa: CASSRGETPYEQYF
v_gene: TRBV5-1; CDR3aa: CASSFQPQGDGKNIQYF
v_gene: TRBV6-5; CDR3aa: CASKRSGNEQFF
v_gene: TRBV30; CDR3aa: CAWSVRGNTEAFF
v_gene: TRBV7-8; CDR3aa: CASSLGRADTGELFF
v_gene: TRBV10-3; CDR3aa: CAIRRQQNTEAFF
v_gene: TRBV15; CDR3aa: CATSRERQGWDGELFF
v_gene: TRBV5-5; CDR3aa: CASSLSRQGFYEQYF
v_gene: TRBV5-6; CDR3aa: CASSSGQRTQYF
v_gene: TRBV7-9; CDR3aa: CASTLTGETEAFF
v_gene: TRBV5-4; CDR3aa: CASSPGGRETQYF
v_gene: TRBV6-6; CDR3aa: CASSPFTGLLAGELFF
v_gene: TRBV7-9; CDR3aa: CASSSPRQTGGYNEKLFF